A single T cell receptor beta chain is shown here with its context. Assay used: immunoSEQ multiplex PCR; TCRdb lists only in-frame clones, some missing. The repertoire consists of around 2.1 million clones, with more than 85% occurring once and the leading ten covering 1.5% to 2%. CD45RO negativity and positive selection for CCR7 defined naive CD8 cells, a population that excluded terminally differentiated effector memory CD45RA+ cells. The data are from a study of shared clonotypes between healthy human individuals. Source material: naive CD8+ T cells from PBMCs. The receptor was derived from a man aged 18 to 35 in good health. Some clones in this sample may be carry-over from other donors' samples.

In DNA form, the CDR3 reads TGTGCCAGCAGTGAACGAAGCGGGAGAATCACAGATACGCAGTATTTT. Translating gives CASSERSGRITDTQYF. V is TRBV2 and J is TRBJ2-3, with 8 bases fitting TRBD2. Germline CDR1 and CDR2: SNHLY and FYNNEI. The CDR3 totals 16 residues. V lost 2 bases and J lost 2; bases outside the gene matches: 6.